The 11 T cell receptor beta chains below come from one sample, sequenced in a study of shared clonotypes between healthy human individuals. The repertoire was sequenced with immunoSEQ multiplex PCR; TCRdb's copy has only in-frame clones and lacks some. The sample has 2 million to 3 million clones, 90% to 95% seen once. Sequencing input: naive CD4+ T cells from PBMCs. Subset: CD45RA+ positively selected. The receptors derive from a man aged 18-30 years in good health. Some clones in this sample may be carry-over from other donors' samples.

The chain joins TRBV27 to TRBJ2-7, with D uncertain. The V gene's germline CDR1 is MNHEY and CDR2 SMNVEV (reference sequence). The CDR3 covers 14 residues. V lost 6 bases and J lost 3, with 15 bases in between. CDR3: CASSLRASNYEQYF. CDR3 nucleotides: TGTGCCAGCAGCCTCCGGGCTAGTAACTACGAGCAGTACTTC.

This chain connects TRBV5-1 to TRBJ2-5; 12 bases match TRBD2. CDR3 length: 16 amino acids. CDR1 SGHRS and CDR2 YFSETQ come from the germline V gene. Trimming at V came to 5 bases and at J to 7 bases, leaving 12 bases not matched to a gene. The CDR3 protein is CASRIETSGSQGTQYF. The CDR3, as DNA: TGCGCCAGCAGAATTGAGACTAGCGGGAGCCAGGGGACCCAGTACTTC.

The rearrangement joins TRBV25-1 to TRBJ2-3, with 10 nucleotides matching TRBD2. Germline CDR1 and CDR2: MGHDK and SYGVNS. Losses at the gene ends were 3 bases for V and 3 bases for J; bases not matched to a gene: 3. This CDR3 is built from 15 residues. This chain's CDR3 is CASSDGGLATDTQYF. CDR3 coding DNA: TGTGCCAGCAGTGACGGGGGACTAGCGACAGATACGCAGTATTTT.

For the CDR3, the DNA is TGTGCCAGCAGCTTAGGCCCGGGGGATGAGCAGTTCTTC. Encoded protein: CASSLGPGDEQFF. This rearrangement joins TRBV7-3 to TRBJ2-1; TRBD2 is a possible D gene (6 bases). The ends were cut back, 2 bases at V and 8 bases at J, with 10 bases in the middle. The CDR3 sequence is 13 residues long. Germline values: CDR1 SGHTA, CDR2 FQGTGA.

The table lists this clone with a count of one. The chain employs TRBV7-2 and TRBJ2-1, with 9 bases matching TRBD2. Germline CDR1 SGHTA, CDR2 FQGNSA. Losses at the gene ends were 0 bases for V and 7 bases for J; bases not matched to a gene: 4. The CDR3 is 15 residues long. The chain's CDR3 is CASSLAISGGNEQFF. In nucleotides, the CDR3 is TGTGCCAGCAGCTTAGCCATAAGCGGGGGGAATGAGCAGTTCTTC.

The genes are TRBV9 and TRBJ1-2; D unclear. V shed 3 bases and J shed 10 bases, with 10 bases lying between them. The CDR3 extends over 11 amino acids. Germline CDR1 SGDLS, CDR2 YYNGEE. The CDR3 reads CASSAGPTYTF. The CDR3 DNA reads TGTGCCAGCAGCGCCGGGCCCACCTACACCTTC.

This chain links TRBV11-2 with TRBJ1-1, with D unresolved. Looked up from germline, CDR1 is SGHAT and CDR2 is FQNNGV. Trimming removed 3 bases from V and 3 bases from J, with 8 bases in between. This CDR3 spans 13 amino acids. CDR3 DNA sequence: TGTGCCAGCAGCTTGATCGAGTACACTGAAGCTTTCTTT. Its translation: CASSLIEYTEAFF.

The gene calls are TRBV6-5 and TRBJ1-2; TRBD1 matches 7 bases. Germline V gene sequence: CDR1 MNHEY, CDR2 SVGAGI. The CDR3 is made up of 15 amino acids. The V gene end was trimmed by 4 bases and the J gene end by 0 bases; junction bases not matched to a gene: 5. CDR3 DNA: TGTGCCAGCAGTTCGCCGACAGGGCCTAACTATGGCTACACCTTC. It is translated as CASSSPTGPNYGYTF.

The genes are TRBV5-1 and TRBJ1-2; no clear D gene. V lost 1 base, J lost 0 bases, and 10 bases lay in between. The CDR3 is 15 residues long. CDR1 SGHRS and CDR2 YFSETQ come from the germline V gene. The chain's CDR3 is CASSLTVTPNYGYTF. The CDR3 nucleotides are TGCGCCAGCAGCTTGACTGTTACCCCTAACTATGGCTACACCTTC.

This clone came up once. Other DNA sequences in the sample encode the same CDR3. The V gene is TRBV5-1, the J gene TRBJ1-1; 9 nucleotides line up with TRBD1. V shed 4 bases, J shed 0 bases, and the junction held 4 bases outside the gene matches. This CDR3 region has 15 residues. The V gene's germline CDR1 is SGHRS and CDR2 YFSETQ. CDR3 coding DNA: TGCGCCAGCAGCCCCGGGACAGGGATGAACACTGAAGCTTTCTTT. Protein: CASSPGTGMNTEAFF.

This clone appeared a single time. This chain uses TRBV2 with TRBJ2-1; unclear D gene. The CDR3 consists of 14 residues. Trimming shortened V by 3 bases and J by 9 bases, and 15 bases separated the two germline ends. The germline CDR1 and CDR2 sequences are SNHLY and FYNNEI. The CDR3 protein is CASSERPATSEQFF. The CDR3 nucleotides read TGTGCCAGCAGTGAGCGGCCCGCTACGAGTGAGCAGTTCTTC.